This T cell receptor (beta chain) stems from a study of T cells in Graves' hyperthyroidism and ophthalmopathy. Study outcomes and limitations: In validation, the model predicted ophthalmopathy. These predictions came a median approximately 6.5 months before onset.

If no ophthalmopathy progression occurred within 18 months, Graves' hyperthyroidism was stable. Disease duration under 2 months; hyperthyroidism patients were aged 18 to 65. The PBMCs studied were ones that came from 9 to 10 ml fresh peripheral blood. Researchers amplified the TCR beta CDR3 regions from RNA transcripts. The HTBI primer set drove a first-round RT-PCR of the TCR CDR3. One entry per CDR3 protein, called by TCRdb with MiXCR from the multiplex PCR reads. The sample lists approximately 640,000 distinct CDR3 sequences; 15% to 20% were seen once. Germline V gene sequence: CDR1 SGHTA, CDR2 FQGTGA. V was pared by 6 bases and J by 3 bases, with 18 bases between. CDR3 size: 15 residues. On this clonotype: Antigen: not known.

The J gene is TRBJ2-7, the V gene TRBV7-3; D gene unclear. Sequenced material: blood. This TCR came from a man aged 45-65 years with Graves' hyperthyroidism. This chain's CDR3 is CASSPGRPPFYEQYF. The CDR3, as DNA: TGTGCCAGCAGTCCAGGAAGGCCCCCCTTCTACGAGCAGTACTTC.